This entry concerns a single T cell receptor (beta chain). Its antigen is still unknown. Using a J-beta primer mix together with a sample-barcoded 5' primer, a second PCR was run for about 7 to 12 cycles. MiXCR was run by TCRdb on the 5' RACE reads, yielding one entry per CDR3 protein. The sample carries about 1,000,000 distinct CDR3 sequences, more than 35% recorded once. This specimen belongs to a study of blood T cells in healthy people across ages. Staff drew roughly 10 milliliters of peripheral blood from each donor. Study-level points and caveats: Observed TCR beta diversity per million T cells went down as age went up. This fall followed a roughly linear course with age.

Germline assignment: CDR1 DFQATT and CDR2 SNEGSKA (reference sequence). The V gene lost 4 bases and the J gene lost 3 bases, with 19 bases spanning the gap. The CDR3 totals 15 residues. The sequence derives from a woman aged 55-69 years in good health. Input material: blood. The chain couples TRBV20-1 to TRBJ2-7; D is tentatively TRBD1 or TRBD2 (5 bases each). The CDR3 reads CSAISFGTAGYEQYF. The CDR3 bases are TGCAGTGCTATCTCCTTTGGGACGGCCGGCTACGAGCAGTACTTC.